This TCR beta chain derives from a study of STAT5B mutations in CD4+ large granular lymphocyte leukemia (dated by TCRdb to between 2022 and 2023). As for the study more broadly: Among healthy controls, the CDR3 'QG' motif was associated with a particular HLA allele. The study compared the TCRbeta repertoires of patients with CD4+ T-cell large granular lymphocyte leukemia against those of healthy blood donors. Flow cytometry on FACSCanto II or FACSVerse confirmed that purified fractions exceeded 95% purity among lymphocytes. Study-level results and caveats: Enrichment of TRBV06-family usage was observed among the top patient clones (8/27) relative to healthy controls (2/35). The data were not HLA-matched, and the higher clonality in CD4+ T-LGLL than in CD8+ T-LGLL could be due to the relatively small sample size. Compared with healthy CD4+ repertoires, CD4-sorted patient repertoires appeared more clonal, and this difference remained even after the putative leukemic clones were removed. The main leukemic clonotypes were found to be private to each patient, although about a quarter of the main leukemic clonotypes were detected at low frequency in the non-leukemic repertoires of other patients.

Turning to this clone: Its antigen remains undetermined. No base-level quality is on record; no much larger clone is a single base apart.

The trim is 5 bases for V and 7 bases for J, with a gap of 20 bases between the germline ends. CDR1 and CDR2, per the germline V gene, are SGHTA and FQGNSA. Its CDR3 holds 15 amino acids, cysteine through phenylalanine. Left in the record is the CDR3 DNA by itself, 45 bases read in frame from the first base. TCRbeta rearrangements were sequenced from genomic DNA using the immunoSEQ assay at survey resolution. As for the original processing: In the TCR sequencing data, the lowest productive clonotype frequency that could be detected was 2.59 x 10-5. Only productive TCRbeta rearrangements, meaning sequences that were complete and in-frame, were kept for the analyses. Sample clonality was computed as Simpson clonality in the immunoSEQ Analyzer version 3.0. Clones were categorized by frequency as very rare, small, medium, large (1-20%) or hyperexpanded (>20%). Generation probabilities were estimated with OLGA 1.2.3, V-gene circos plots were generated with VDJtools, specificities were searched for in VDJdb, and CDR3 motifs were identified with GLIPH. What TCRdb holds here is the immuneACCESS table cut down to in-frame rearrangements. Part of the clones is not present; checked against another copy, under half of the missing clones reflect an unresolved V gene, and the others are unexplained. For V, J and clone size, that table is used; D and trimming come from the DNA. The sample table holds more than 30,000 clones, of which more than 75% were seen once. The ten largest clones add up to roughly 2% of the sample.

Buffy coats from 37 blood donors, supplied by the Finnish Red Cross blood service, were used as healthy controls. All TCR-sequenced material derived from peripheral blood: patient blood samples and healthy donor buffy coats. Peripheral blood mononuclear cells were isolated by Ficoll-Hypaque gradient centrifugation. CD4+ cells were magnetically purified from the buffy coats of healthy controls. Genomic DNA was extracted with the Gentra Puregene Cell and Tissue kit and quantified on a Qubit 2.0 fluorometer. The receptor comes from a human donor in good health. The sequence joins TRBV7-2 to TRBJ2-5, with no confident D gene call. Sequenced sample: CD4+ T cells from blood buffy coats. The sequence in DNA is TGTGCCAGCAGCCCTCCAACAGCTACCTTTGGGACCCAGTACTTC. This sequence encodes CASSPPTATFGTQYF.